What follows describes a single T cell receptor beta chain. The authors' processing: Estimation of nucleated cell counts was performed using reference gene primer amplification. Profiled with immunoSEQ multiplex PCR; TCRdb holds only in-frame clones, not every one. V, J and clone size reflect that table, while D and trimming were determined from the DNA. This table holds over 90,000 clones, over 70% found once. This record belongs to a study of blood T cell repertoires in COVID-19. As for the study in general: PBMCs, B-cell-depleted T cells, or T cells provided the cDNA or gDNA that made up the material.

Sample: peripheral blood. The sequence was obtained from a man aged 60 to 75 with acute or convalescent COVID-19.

The CDR3 nucleotides are TGTGCCAGCAGCCTCGGCCAGGGGGCGAGAGTCCGCTATGGCTACACCTTC. Amino acids: CASSLGQGARVRYGYTF. The chain carries TRBV3-1 (or the pseudogene TRBV3-2) and TRBJ1-2, with 8 nucleotides matching TRBD1. Germline values: CDR1 LGHDT, CDR2 YNNKEL (reference sequence). Unmatched junction bases numbered 14, after V lost 4 bases and J lost 4 bases. This CDR3 contains 17 residues.